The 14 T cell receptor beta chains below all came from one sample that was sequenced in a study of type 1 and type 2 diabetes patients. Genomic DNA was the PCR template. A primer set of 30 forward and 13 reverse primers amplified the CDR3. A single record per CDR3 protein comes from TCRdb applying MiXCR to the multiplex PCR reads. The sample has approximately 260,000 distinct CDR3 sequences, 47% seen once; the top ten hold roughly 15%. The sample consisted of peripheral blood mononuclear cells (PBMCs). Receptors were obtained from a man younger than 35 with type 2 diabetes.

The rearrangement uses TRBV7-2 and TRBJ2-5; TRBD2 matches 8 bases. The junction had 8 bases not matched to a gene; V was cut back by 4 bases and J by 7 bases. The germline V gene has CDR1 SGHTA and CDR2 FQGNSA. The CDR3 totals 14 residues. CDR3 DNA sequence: TGTGCCAGCAGCTACCCGGGGGGGAGAGGGACCCAGTACTTC. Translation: CASSYPGGRGTQYF. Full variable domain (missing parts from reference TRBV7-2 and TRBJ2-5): GAGVSQSPSNKVTEKGKDVELRCDPISGHTALYWYRQSLGQGLEFLIYFQGNSAPDKSGLPSDRFSAERTGGSVSTLTIQRTQQEDSAVYLCASSYPGGRGTQYFGPGTRLLVL.

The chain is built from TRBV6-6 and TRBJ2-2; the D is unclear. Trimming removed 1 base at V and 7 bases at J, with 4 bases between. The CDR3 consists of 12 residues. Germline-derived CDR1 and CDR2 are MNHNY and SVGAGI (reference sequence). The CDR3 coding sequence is TGTGCCAGCAGTTACTTCGACGGGGAGCTGTTTTTT. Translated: CASSYFDGELFF.

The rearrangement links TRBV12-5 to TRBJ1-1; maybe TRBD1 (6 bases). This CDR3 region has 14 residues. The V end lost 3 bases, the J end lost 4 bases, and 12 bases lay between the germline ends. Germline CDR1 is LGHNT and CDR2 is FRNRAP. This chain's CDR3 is CASGFSTGPTEAFF. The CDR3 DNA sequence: TGTGCTAGTGGTTTCTCCACAGGGCCCACTGAAGCTTTCTTT.

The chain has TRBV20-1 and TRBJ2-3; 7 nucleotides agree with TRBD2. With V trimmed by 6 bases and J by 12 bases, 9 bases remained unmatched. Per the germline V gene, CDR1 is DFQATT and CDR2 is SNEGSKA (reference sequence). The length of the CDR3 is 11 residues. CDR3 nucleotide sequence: TGCAGTGCGCGAGCGGGACCAACCCAGTATTTT. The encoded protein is CSARAGPTQYF.

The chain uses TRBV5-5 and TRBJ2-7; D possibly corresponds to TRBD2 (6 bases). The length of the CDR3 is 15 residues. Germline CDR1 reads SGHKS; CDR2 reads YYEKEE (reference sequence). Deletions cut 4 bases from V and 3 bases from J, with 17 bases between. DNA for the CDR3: TGTGCCAGCAGCCCGTTAATGGGGACTTACTACGAGCAGTACTTC. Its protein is CASSPLMGTYYEQYF.

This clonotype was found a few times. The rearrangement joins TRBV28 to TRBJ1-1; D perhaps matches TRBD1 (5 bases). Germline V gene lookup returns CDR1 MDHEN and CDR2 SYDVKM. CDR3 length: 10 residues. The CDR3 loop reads CATTGTGTFF. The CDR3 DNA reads TGTGCGACAACCGGGACGGGAACTTTCTTT.

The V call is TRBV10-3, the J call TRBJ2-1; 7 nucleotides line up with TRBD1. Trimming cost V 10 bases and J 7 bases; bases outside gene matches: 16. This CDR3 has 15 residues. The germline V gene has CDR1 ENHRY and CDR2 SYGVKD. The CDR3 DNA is TGTGCCAGCAGCGAATCCCAGACAGGGTCAAATGAGCAGTTCTTC. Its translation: CASSESQTGSNEQFF.

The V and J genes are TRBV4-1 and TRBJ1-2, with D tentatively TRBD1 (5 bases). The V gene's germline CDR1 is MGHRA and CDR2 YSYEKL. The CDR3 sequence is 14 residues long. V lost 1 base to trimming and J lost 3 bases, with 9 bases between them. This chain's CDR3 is CASSQALRDYGYTF. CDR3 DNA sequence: TGCGCCAGCAGCCAAGCCCTCAGGGACTATGGCTACACCTTC.

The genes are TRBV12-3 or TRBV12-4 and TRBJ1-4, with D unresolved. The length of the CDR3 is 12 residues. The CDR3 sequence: CASSTLDEKLFF. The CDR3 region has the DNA TGTGCTTCATCCACACTAGATGAAAAACTGTTTTTT.

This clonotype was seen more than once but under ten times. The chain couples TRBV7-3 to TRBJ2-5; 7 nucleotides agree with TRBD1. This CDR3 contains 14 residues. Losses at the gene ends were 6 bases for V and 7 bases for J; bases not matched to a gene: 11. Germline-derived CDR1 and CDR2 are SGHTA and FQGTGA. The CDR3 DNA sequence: TGTGCCAGCAGGAAAGACAGGGTGGCGGTGACCCAGTACTTC. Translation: CASRKDRVAVTQYF.

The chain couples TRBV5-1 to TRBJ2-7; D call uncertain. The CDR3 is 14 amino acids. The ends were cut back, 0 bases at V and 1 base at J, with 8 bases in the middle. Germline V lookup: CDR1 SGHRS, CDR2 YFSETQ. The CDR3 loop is CASSLVVGSYEQYF. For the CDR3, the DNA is TGCGCCAGCAGCTTGGTGGTTGGTTCCTACGAGCAGTACTTC.

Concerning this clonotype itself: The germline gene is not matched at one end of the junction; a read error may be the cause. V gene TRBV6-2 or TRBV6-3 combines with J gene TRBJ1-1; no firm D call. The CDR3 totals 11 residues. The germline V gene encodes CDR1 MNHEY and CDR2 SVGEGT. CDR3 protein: CASSSSLEAFF. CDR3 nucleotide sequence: TGCGCCAGCAGTTCCAGCCTGGAAGCTTTCTTT.

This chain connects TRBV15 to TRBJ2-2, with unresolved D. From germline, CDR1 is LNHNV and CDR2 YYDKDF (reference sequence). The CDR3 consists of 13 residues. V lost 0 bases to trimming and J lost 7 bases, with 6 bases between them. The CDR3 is CATSREEIGELFF. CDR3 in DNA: TGTGCCACCAGCAGAGAGGAAATCGGGGAGCTGTTTTTT.

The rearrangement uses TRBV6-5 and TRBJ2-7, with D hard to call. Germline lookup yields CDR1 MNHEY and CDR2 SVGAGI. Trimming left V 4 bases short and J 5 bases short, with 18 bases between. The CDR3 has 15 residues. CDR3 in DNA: TGTGCCAGCAGTTTATTTAGCCAGCCCCCCGACGAGCAGTACTTC. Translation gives CASSLFSQPPDEQYF.